This TCR beta chain was recorded in a study of blood T cells in healthy people across ages. This clonotype was counted between two and nine times. Alongside a J-beta primer mix, a sample-barcoded 5' primer served in a second PCR lasting roughly 7 to 12 cycles. All samples gave at least 2.5 million CDR3-containing paired-end reads. TCRdb recomputed calls from the 5' RACE reads with MiXCR, one row per CDR3 protein. Of under 2,000,000 distinct CDR3 sequences in the sample, roughly 50% are singletons; the top ten hold around 2.1%. J gave up 2 bases and V 4 bases, and 7 bases lay outside the gene matches. The CDR3 loop spans 15 amino acids. CDR1 is LGHDT and CDR2 is YNNKEL in the germline V gene (reference sequence).

This TCR was sampled from a woman aged 40 to 55 in good health. The sequencing input was blood. The chain combines TRBV3-1 with TRBJ1-2, with 7 bases matching TRBD1. The CDR3 DNA reads as TGTGCCAGCAGCCCCGGGTGGGGACAGAACTATGGCTACACCTTC. Protein: CASSPGWGQNYGYTF.